These T cell receptor beta chains were read from a single sample in a study of blood T cell repertoires in COVID-19. Measured with immunoSEQ multiplex PCR; TCRdb has only the in-frame clones, and not every one. The sample shows over 35,000 clones, around four fifths of them seen only once. Sequenced input: peripheral blood. The origin of the receptors is a human donor in a cohort sampled during active COVID-19. The CDR3 runs from the conserved cysteine through the conserved F or W. D genes are given only for firm matches.

v_gene	d_gene	j_gene	CDR3aa
TRBV18	.	TRBJ1-3	CASSPGRGLSGNTIYF
TRBV7-9	TRBD1	TRBJ2-2	CASEVQGAGGELFF
TRBV7-9	TRBD1	TRBJ1-2	CASSFIITGGRGYTF
TRBV5-5	TRBD2	TRBJ2-7	CASSLSPSGASYEQYF
TRBV6-5	.	TRBJ1-1	CASLRGRDGEAFF
TRBV4-1	.	TRBJ1-1	CASSQEPQPDTEAFF
TRBV30	.	TRBJ2-7	CAWSVWPSYEQYF
TRBV6-5	TRBD1	TRBJ2-7	CASSYSGQGGVYEQYF
TRBV4-1	TRBD1	TRBJ1-5	CASSLRTGSNQPQHF
TRBV5-4	.	TRBJ1-4	CASSSNSGAPNEKLFF
TRBV2	.	TRBJ2-2	CASRETGPTGELFF
TRBV7-2	TRBD1	TRBJ2-6	CASSLQGALSGANVLTF
TRBV6-2/TRBV6-3	.	TRBJ1-5	CASSYSSGGLINQPQHF
TRBV6-5	.	TRBJ2-6	CASSYRPGTGANVLTF
TRBV6-5	.	TRBJ1-5	CASTRQFNQPQHF
TRBV10-3	.	TRBJ2-3	CAISGGDTQYF
TRBV3-1/TRBV3-2	.	TRBJ1-3	CASSQDEASKAGGFDTIYF
TRBV15	TRBD1	TRBJ2-6	CATSRDGDRAISGANVLTF
TRBV5-8	.	TRBJ2-1	CASSKSIAEYYNEQFF
TRBV7-2	TRBD2	TRBJ2-2	CASSLIGGGVSGELFF
TRBV28	.	TRBJ1-2	CASRRGTYLGYTF
TRBV30	TRBD2	TRBJ2-1	CAWTSGGYYNEQFF
TRBV6-5	.	TRBJ1-5	CASSYQGNQPQHF
TRBV5-4	.	TRBJ2-2	CASSLKGQNTGELFF
TRBV30	TRBD1	TRBJ2-3	CAWGRDRVPDTQYF
TRBV9	.	TRBJ1-4	CASSLRAATNEKLFF
TRBV5-6	.	TRBJ2-5	CASSTTGGAAQETQYF
TRBV28	TRBD1	TRBJ2-7	CASSSPGQGAYEQYF
TRBV27	.	TRBJ1-2	CASSLSPRGRGYTF
TRBV30	TRBD1	TRBJ2-7	CALKSPGQGANEQYF
TRBV7-3	.	TRBJ2-3	CASGSSFADTQYF
TRBV7-2	TRBD2	TRBJ2-5	CASSLRGTSGGLGTQYF
TRBV12-1	.	TRBJ1-2	CASSFTSLPGQVQPNYGYTF
TRBV5-8	.	TRBJ1-1	CASSFARNTEAFF
TRBV6-5	.	TRBJ2-5	CASSYKTTGLETQYF
TRBV5-4	TRBD1	TRBJ2-7	CASSPGTGKSSYEQYF
TRBV13	TRBD1	TRBJ1-1	CASTLGQGNEAFF
TRBV6-5	TRBD1	TRBJ1-2	CASSYGTESNYGYTF
TRBV27	TRBD1	TRBJ2-7	CASRRGQVPAEQYF
TRBV6-5	TRBD1	TRBJ2-7	CASLSGGTGNYEQYF
TRBV24-1	.	TRBJ1-4	CATSDLYGEKLFF
TRBV4-3	TRBD1	TRBJ2-7	CASSLYRDRLDEQYF
TRBV9	.	TRBJ1-2	CASSIHRDALYGYTF
TRBV20-1	TRBD2	TRBJ2-7	CSASGLAGDDYEQYF
TRBV4-2	.	TRBJ1-2	CASSQVQGTDGYTF